This T cell receptor beta chain was found in a study of T-cell reconstitution after alpha-beta-depleted transplantation in children. Study observations and caveats: One year after transplant, T-cell counts and diversity came mostly from newly produced T cells. Surviving recipient T cells and intrathymic progenitors accounted for some patients' high TCRbeta diversity at day 60. Reportedly, alpha-beta T cells present about two months post-transplant originated from several hundred expanded clones of graft origin.

Trimming cost V 6 bases and J 10 bases, with 10 bases left between them. Germline lookup yields CDR1 SQVTM and CDR2 ANQGSEA. CDR3 length: 10 amino acids. Unique molecular identifiers were used in preparing the TCRbeta library. One entry per CDR3 protein, called by TCRdb with MiXCR from the PCR reads. The sample lists 300,000 to 350,000 distinct CDR3 sequences, 20% to 30% occurring once. Worth noting for this clonotype: Its specificity is unknown.

The V gene is TRBV29-1, the J gene TRBJ2-1; D call uncertain. The origin of this receptor is a male patient aged 10-17 years who had a stem cell transplant for acute lymphoblastic leukemia, so the T cells may come from the graft donor. Specimen: PBMCs, mostly from graft donor cells, collected 180 days after TCRalphabeta/CD19-depleted stem cell transplant. The CDR3: CSVSTGEQFF. The CDR3 region has the DNA TGCAGCGTCTCCACTGGAGAGCAGTTCTTC.